Below are 17 T cell receptor beta chains sequenced from a single sample in a study of T-cell memory formation after mild COVID-19. TCRdb independently ran MiXCR on the 5' RACE reads; one entry per CDR3 protein. This repertoire shows more than 450,000 distinct CDR3 sequences, 15% to 20% found once; its top ten account for around 13%. The sequenced material came from PBMCs or a T cell subset sorted from them (not recorded which). These receptors were taken from an adult woman who had mild COVID-19 (a few samples of this study predate the infection). Cell type and time point are not known.

This clonotype has ten or more counts. The V and J genes are TRBV7-3 and TRBJ2-1; 16 bases align to TRBD2. Germline assignment: CDR1 SGHTA and CDR2 FQGTGA. The CDR3 has 16 amino acids. V lost 4 bases and J lost 9; bases outside the gene matches: 6. The CDR3 region has the DNA TGTGCCAGCAGCTCCTCCGGGACTAGCGGGGGGGTTGAGCAGTTCTTC. As protein: CASSSSGTSGGVEQFF. Based on the CDR3 plus reference TRBV7-3 and TRBJ2-1, the full variable domain is GAGVSQTPSNKVTEKGKYVELRCDPISGHTALYWYRQSLGQGPEFLIYFQGTGAADDSGLPNDRFFAVRPEGSVSTLKIQRTERGDSAVYLCASSSSGTSGGVEQFFGPGTRLTVL.

This clonotype has only a few counts. The CDR3 DNA follows: TGTGCCAGCAGTTTTAGGGAGGGGTTCTCCTACGAGCAGTACTTC. It specifies CASSFREGFSYEQYF. The chain employs TRBV11-2 and TRBJ2-7; TRBD2 agrees at 7 bases. The CDR3 extends over 15 amino acids. Looked up from germline, CDR1 is SGHAT and CDR2 is FQNNGV. Trimming removed 6 bases from V and 0 bases from J; junction bases left unmatched: 8.

The gene calls are TRBV12-3 or TRBV12-4 and TRBJ1-5; a possible D gene is TRBD1 (5 bases). This CDR3 is 12 amino acids long. Trimming cost V 8 bases and J 9 bases, with 14 bases left between them. In nucleotides, the CDR3 is TGTGCCAGCGTGGGGGGAGCTGGGCCCCAGCATTTT. It specifies CASVGGAGPQHF.

There are many counts of this clonotype. The rearrangement joins TRBV7-3 to TRBJ2-1; a weak D match, TRBD2 (7 bases). CDR1 and CDR2 from the germline V gene are SGHTA and FQGTGA. This CDR3 comprises 16 residues. The V and J ends lost 5 bases and 4 bases respectively, with 18 bases between them. In DNA, the CDR3 is TGTGCCAGCAGCAAACAAGGGGGGGTGGATTACAATGAGCAGTTCTTC. Its protein product is CASSKQGGVDYNEQFF. Full variable domain (outside the CDR3, taken from reference TRBV7-3 and TRBJ2-1): GAGVSQTPSNKVTEKGKYVELRCDPISGHTALYWYRQSLGQGPEFLIYFQGTGAADDSGLPNDRFFAVRPEGSVSTLKIQRTERGDSAVYLCASSKQGGVDYNEQFFGPGTRLTVL.

Ten or more counts support this clonotype. The rearrangement joins TRBV9 to TRBJ2-7, with 9 positions matching TRBD2. Per germline, CDR1 SGDLS and CDR2 YYNGEE. V shed 0 bases, J shed 8 bases, and the junction held 6 bases outside the gene matches. The CDR3 loop spans 14 amino acids. CDR3 DNA sequence: TGTGCCAGCAGCGTAGAAGCGGGGGGCCCTAAGCAGTACTTC. It translates to CASSVEAGGPKQYF. The whole variable domain, filled in from reference TRBV9 and TRBJ2-7, reads DSGVTQTPKHLITATGQRVTLRCSPRSGDLSVYWYQQSLDQGLQFLIQYYNGEERAKGNILERFSAQQFPDLHSELNLSSLELGDSALYFCASSVEAGGPKQYFGPGTRLTVT.

This clonotype was counted between two and nine times. The chain combines TRBV11-2 with TRBJ2-1, with D perhaps TRBD1 (6 bases). The CDR3 totals 14 residues. Per the germline V gene, CDR1 is SGHAT and CDR2 is FQNNGV. V was pared by 3 bases and J by 6 bases, with 12 bases between. CDR3 region: CASSFRDNFNEQFF. The CDR3 DNA sequence: TGTGCCAGCAGCTTCCGGGACAACTTCAATGAGCAGTTCTTC.

This clonotype was detected ten times or more. This chain links TRBV7-3 with TRBJ2-1, with 10 bases identical to TRBD2. CDR1 and CDR2 from the germline V gene are SGHTA and FQGTGA. The V gene end was trimmed by 4 bases and the J gene end by 4 bases; junction bases not matched to a gene: 4. This CDR3 has 15 residues. The CDR3 bases are TGTGCCAGCAGCTCTCTAGCGGGAGCTTACAATGAGCAGTTCTTC. Amino acids: CASSSLAGAYNEQFF.

This clonotype has a count of ten or more. The CDR3 DNA follows: TGCAGTGCTAGGACGGGAGGCCACAATGAGCAGTTCTTC. Encoded protein: CSARTGGHNEQFF. This rearrangement joins TRBV20-1 to TRBJ2-1; 7 positions match TRBD2. CDR1 DFQATT and CDR2 SNEGSKA come from the germline V gene (reference sequence). The J segment lost 5 bases and the V segment lost 3 bases, leaving 4 bases of the junction unmatched. This CDR3 spans 13 amino acids.

This clonotype was seen more than once but under ten times. The V gene is TRBV5-6, the J gene TRBJ2-6; perhaps TRBD1 as D (6 bases). Germline CDR1 SGHDT, CDR2 YYEEEE. The CDR3 totals 19 residues. Trimming removed 0 bases from V and 0 bases from J, with 16 bases in between. CDR3 nucleotides: TGTGCCAGCAGCTTGGAAGGTGGACAGCCAATCTCTGGGGCCAACGTCCTGACTTTC. Its protein product is CASSLEGGQPISGANVLTF.

A few counts support this clonotype. The chain employs TRBV12-3 or TRBV12-4 and TRBJ2-5, with a possible D match to TRBD1 (6 bases). The CDR3 covers 15 residues. Trimming stripped 1 base from V and 5 bases from J, with 14 bases between. This CDR3 reads CASSLGSGQGETQYF. DNA for the CDR3: TGTGCCAGCAGTTTAGGTTCAGGGCAGGGGGAGACCCAGTACTTC.

This clonotype came up a few times. The rearrangement uses TRBV20-1 and TRBJ2-5, with a weak D call TRBD2 (6 bases). The V end lost 2 bases, the J end lost 5 bases, and 21 bases lay between the germline ends. This CDR3 has 16 residues. Germline assignment: CDR1 DFQATT and CDR2 SNEGSKA (reference sequence). CDR3 in amino acids: CSARTLPGGPWETQYF. The DNA for the CDR3 is TGCAGTGCTAGAACCCTCCCCGGAGGGCCTTGGGAGACCCAGTACTTC.

This chain joins TRBV30 and TRBJ2-3; no firm D call. Germline V lookup: CDR1 GTSNPN, CDR2 SVGIG (reference sequence). This CDR3 contains 13 residues. The ends were cut back, 0 bases at V and 4 bases at J, with 8 bases in the middle. The CDR3 here is CAWSVISPDTQYF. In DNA form, the CDR3 reads TGTGCCTGGAGTGTAATTTCTCCAGATACGCAGTATTTT.

Only a few counts were recorded for this clonotype. This chain connects TRBV4-1 to TRBJ2-1, with D perhaps TRBD1 or TRBD2 (5 bases each). V lost 0 bases and J 0 bases, leaving 12 bases between the germline ends. The germline CDR1 and CDR2 sequences are MGHRA and YSYEKL. CDR3 size: 17 residues. The CDR3 coding sequence is TGCGCCAGCAGCCAAGATCCTCCAGGGAGCTCCTACAATGAGCAGTTCTTC. Translation: CASSQDPPGSSYNEQFF.

Only a few counts were recorded for this clonotype. One end of the junction fails to match germline, which may point to a read error. This chain joins TRBV7-7 and TRBJ2-3; D gene uncertain. There are 14 residues in the CDR3. The germline V gene has CDR1 SSHAT and CDR2 FNYEAQ (reference sequence). DNA of the CDR3: TGTGCTAGCAGCTTAGCCAGGAGCGCAGATACGCAGTATTTT. Protein product: CASSLARSADTQYF. Complete variable domain (other parts from reference TRBV7-7 and TRBJ2-3): GAGVSQSPRYKVTKRGQDVTLRCDPISSHATLYWYQQALGQGPEFLTYFNYEAQPDKSGLPSDRFSAERPEGSISTLTIQRTEQRDSAMYRCASSLARSADTQYFGPGTRLTVL.

This clonotype appeared a few times. This chain joins TRBV7-2 and TRBJ2-3; weak D call: TRBD2 (6 bases). Trimming left V 3 bases short and J 0 bases short, with 19 bases between. CDR1 and CDR2 (germline): SGHTA, FQGNSA. This CDR3 region has 18 residues. CDR3 DNA: TGTGCCAGCAGCTTTAGGACCCCAGTAGCGGAAAGCACAGATACGCAGTATTTT. It yields the protein CASSFRTPVAESTDTQYF.

This clonotype occurred a few times. The V call is TRBV9, the J call TRBJ2-1, with D possibly being TRBD1 (6 bases). Per the germline V gene, CDR1 is SGDLS and CDR2 is YYNGEE. CDR3 size: 14 residues. Trimming took 6 bases from V and 4 from J, leaving 14 bases between them. The CDR3 nucleotides read TGTGCCAGCAACACGGGGACAACTTACAATGAGCAGTTCTTC. Protein: CASNTGTTYNEQFF.

The chain joins TRBV12-3 or TRBV12-4 to TRBJ2-5; TRBD2 matches at 10 bases. This CDR3 contains 15 residues. V lost 4 bases, J lost 2 bases, and 4 bases stayed unmatched. The CDR3 here is CASSWLAGEQETQYF. The CDR3 coding sequence is TGTGCCAGCAGTTGGCTAGCGGGGGAACAAGAGACCCAGTACTTC.